This TCR beta chain was sequenced for a study of cytomegalovirus exposure and HLA in healthy donors. Study-wide points: What TCR beta sequences reportedly achieved was accurate prediction of HLA-A and HLA-B alleles in most subjects.

Points on this clone: Its antigen is not known.

Though probably carrying unrecorded immune exposures, donors were nominally healthy at sampling. 13 Jbeta primers and 60 Vbeta primers were used for the PCR. Measured with immunoSEQ multiplex PCR; TCRdb has only the in-frame clones, and not every one. Of 60,000 to 65,000 clones listed, 87% are singletons. Germline V lookup: CDR1 PRHDT, CDR2 FYEKMQ (reference sequence). This CDR3 region has 15 residues. The V and J ends lost 3 bases and 7 bases respectively, with 15 bases between them. Sequenced material: PBMCs. The rearrangement links TRBV13 to TRBJ1-4; D possibly corresponds to TRBD1 (5 bases). The TCR comes from a man younger than 35 in good health and CMV-seronegative. DNA for the CDR3: TGTGCCAGCAGCTTTGGACACAGGTTACCTGAAAAACTGTTTTTT. Its protein product is CASSFGHRLPEKLFF.